The present T cell receptor (beta chain) was sequenced within a study of blood T cell repertoires in COVID-19 (dated by TCRdb to 2020 to 2021). As for the study more broadly: Samples covering the acute and convalescent phases of COVID-19 were provided by collaborators in the United States, Italy and Spain. The prospective study material was composed of cDNA or gDNA derived from T cells, B-cell-depleted T cells, or PBMCs. The dataset comprised deeply sampled blood TCRbeta repertoires from subjects exposed to, actively infected with, or recovered from COVID-19. The repertoires were released in a freely available public database meant as a resource for research on the immune response to SARS-CoV-2. The samples were drawn from the first 160 participants of the ongoing ImmuneRACE study and from 1,254 subjects provided by 6 global collaborators. The sample metadata nearly always contained a de-identified subject ID, COVID-19 status, age in years and sex. Where available, HLA class I and class II types were taken from metadata supplied by the sample provider and were not determined by assay-based typing. What the authors observed across the whole study: The quantity of clinical and demographic metadata differed by source and by participant and was supplied without curation.

Whole blood was collected in K2EDTA tubes by collaborating institutions according to the institutions' own protocols. For TCRbeta analysis, collaborators shipped samples in one of three forms: frozen whole blood, isolated PBMCs, or DNA extracted from either of those sample types. The immunoSEQ Assay, a bias-controlled multiplex PCR, was used to amplify TCRbeta CDR3 regions from genomic DNA. As for the original processing: Nucleated cell counts per sample were estimated from amplification of reference gene primers within the assay. To quantify the absolute abundance of each unique TCRbeta CDR3 rearrangement, sequence reads were collapsed and filtered. For each sample, productive Simpson clonality was calculated as the square root of Simpson's diversity index over productive rearrangements. TCRdb obtained this table from immuneACCESS and retained in-frame rearrangements with V and J assigned. These tables miss some clones; where compared with another copy, unresolved V genes account for less than half of the shortfall, and the remainder is unexplained. That table gives V, J and clone size, and the DNA gave D and trimming. The sample profile shows approximately 30,000 clones; 80% to 90% of them were found once. The top ten hold 26% of the sample.

CDR1 is given as SGHVS and CDR2 as FQNEAQ, both from the germline V gene. From its cysteine to its phenylalanine, the CDR3 spans 15 amino acids. Solely the CDR3 DNA is kept, with 45 bases framed from the first base. The V end loses 5 bases and the J end loses 1 base, and a stretch of 14 bases separates them. As for this clone: The antigen it binds to is not known. Base qualities are missing; no much larger clone stands one base away.

The chain links TRBV7-8 with TRBJ1-1; a weak D assignment points to TRBD1 (6 bases agree). Sequencing used peripheral blood. This clonotype was sampled from a human donor in a cohort sampled during active COVID-19. CDR3 sequence: CASSRGGQGNTEAFF. The sequenced DNA is TGTGCCAGCAGCAGGGGGGGGCAGGGGAACACTGAAGCTTTCTTT.